This T cell receptor beta chain appears in the sequencing data of a study of blood T cell repertoires in COVID-19. On the study more broadly: COVID-19 samples collected from the United States, Italy and Spain covered acute and convalescent phases. PBMCs, B-cell-depleted T cells, or T cells were the source of the cDNA or gDNA that made up the material.

Germline CDR1 is MNHEY and CDR2 is SVGEGT. CDR3 size: 14 residues. Trimming removed 4 bases at V and 2 bases at J, with 9 bases between. Authors' processing steps: Quantification of nucleated cells was approximated via reference gene primer amplification. Measured with immunoSEQ multiplex PCR; TCRdb has only the in-frame clones, and not every one. That table is the source of V, J and clone size, and D and trimming were worked out from the DNA. The table has 150,000 to 200,000 clones, roughly 84% seen once. The source is a woman aged 55-75 years with acute or convalescent COVID-19. The sample taken for sequencing was peripheral blood. The V call is TRBV6-2 or TRBV6-3, the J call TRBJ1-3; D call uncertain. CDR3 sequence (DNA): TGTGCCAGCAGTTTCCCGGTCGCTGGAAACACCATATATTTT. It translates to CASSFPVAGNTIYF.